A single sample gave rise to the 18 T cell receptor beta chains below, sequenced in a study of shared clonotypes between healthy human individuals. Here immunoSEQ multiplex PCR was the method, and the copy in TCRdb shows in-frame clones only, minus some. The sample includes around 1.6 million clones, nearly 99% of them seen just once. The sample taken for sequencing was naive CD4+ T cells sorted from blood. Subset defined: CD45RA+ positively selected. The origin of the receptors is a man aged 25 to 40 in good health.

The rearrangement uses TRBV28 and TRBJ2-7, with 8 positions matching TRBD1. The CDR3 length is 13 residues. J gave up 3 bases and V 9 bases, and 7 bases lay outside the gene matches. The V gene's germline CDR1 is MDHEN and CDR2 SYDVKM. The CDR3 region is CASRRDRHYEQYF. The CDR3 DNA reads TGTGCCAGTCGAAGGGACAGGCACTACGAGCAGTACTTC. The full variable domain, its missing parts supplied by reference TRBV28 and TRBJ2-7, is DVKVTQSSRYLVKRTGEKVFLECVQDMDHENMFWYRQDPGLGLRLIYFSYDVKMKEKGDIPEGYSVSREKKERFSLILESASTNQTSMYLCASRRDRHYEQYFGPGTRLTVT.

This clone came up once. This same CDR3 is encoded by further DNA sequences in the sample. The chain's CDR3 is CASSPSTDTQYF. The CDR3 DNA follows: TGTGCCAGCAGCCCTAGCACAGATACGCAGTATTTT. The J gene is TRBJ2-3, the V gene TRBV28; D is undetermined. There are 12 residues in the CDR3. Trimming removed 6 bases at V and 0 bases at J, with 4 bases between. Per the germline V gene, CDR1 is MDHEN and CDR2 is SYDVKM.

In its sample, this clone was seen once. One junction end does not reproduce the germline sequence, and a read error may be involved. The rearrangement uses TRBV6-1 and TRBJ1-1; the match to TRBD1 covers 7 bases. Germline loops: CDR1 MNHNS, CDR2 SASEGT. The CDR3 is 14 residues long. CDR3 sequence reads: CASSKAGGNTEAFF. The CDR3 nucleotides read TGTGCCAGCAGTAAAGCAGGGGGGAACACTGAAGCTTTCTTT.

The chain links TRBV7-2 to TRBJ2-7; possibly TRBD2 for D (6 bases). Trimming removed 2 bases from V and 0 bases from J, with 11 bases in between. From germline, CDR1 is SGHTA and CDR2 FQGNSA. This CDR3 is 15 amino acids long. For the CDR3, the DNA is TGTGCCAGCAGCTTAATTGGGGGAGGCTCCTACGAGCAGTACTTC. Protein sequence: CASSLIGGGSYEQYF.

The chain recombines TRBV6-5 with TRBJ2-1; D unclear. CDR3 length equals 13 residues. Trimming left V 2 bases short and J 6 bases short, with 8 bases between. Germline lookup yields CDR1 MNHEY and CDR2 SVGAGI. This CDR3 is CASSYPPGNEQFF. In nucleotides, the CDR3 is TGTGCCAGCAGTTACCCCCCCGGCAATGAGCAGTTCTTC.

This clone was detected once. J is TRBJ2-1 and V is TRBV11-2, with 10 bases that match TRBD2. V shed 5 bases, J shed 9 bases, and the junction held 7 bases outside the gene matches. The CDR3 spans 14 residues. Germline lookup yields CDR1 SGHAT and CDR2 FQNNGV. The DNA for the CDR3 is TGTGCCAGCAGCAAGACTAGCGGGTCCGGTGAGCAGTTCTTC. The encoded protein is CASSKTSGSGEQFF.

As regards this clone: Other DNA sequences within the sample encode an identical CDR3. The chain is built from TRBV5-4 and TRBJ2-3; D is unresolved. The CDR3 loop spans 11 amino acids. Looked up from germline, CDR1 is SGHNT and CDR2 is YYREEE (reference sequence). Trimming took off 1 base at V and 6 bases at J, with 3 bases between the two ends. The DNA of the CDR3 is TGTGCCAGCAGCTTGACCGATACGCAGTATTTT. Protein product: CASSLTDTQYF.

The sample holds many counts of this clone. The genes are TRBV5-1 and TRBJ2-1; 8 bases align to TRBD1. With 4 bases clipped from V and 1 base from J, the junction kept 4 bases outside the gene matches. Germline values: CDR1 SGHRS, CDR2 YFSETQ. This CDR3 contains 15 residues. In DNA, the CDR3 is TGCGCCAGCAGCCAACGACAGGGGTCCTACAATGAGCAGTTCTTC. Translating it yields CASSQRQGSYNEQFF.

The CDR3 loop reads CASSRTGNGETQYF. The CDR3 region has the DNA TGTGCCAGCAGCAGAACGGGGAATGGTGAGACCCAGTACTTC. The J gene is TRBJ2-5, the V gene TRBV11-3; weak D call: TRBD2 (5 bases). V was pared by 5 bases and J by 5 bases, with 15 bases between. The length of the CDR3 is 14 residues. CDR1 and CDR2 (germline): SGHNT, YENEEA.

This clone was detected only once. J is TRBJ2-7 and V is TRBV28; unclear D gene. Germline CDR1 reads MDHEN; CDR2 reads SYDVKM. V lost 5 bases and J 0 bases, leaving 20 bases between the germline ends. The CDR3 covers 17 residues. The DNA of the CDR3 is TGTGCCAGCAGTCGACGGCGCGTTCCTTCGCTCTCCTACGAGCAGTACTTC. This translates into CASSRRRVPSLSYEQYF.

V and J are TRBV7-2 and TRBJ1-2, with D perhaps matching TRBD1 (6 bases). This CDR3 region has 14 residues. In germline, CDR1 is SGHTA, CDR2 FQGNSA. V gave up 5 bases and J gave up 5 bases, with 15 bases separating them. The CDR3 coding sequence is TGTGCCAGCAGCACTCAGGGGCACCCTTATGGCTACACCTTC. It is translated as CASSTQGHPYGYTF.

The chain recombines TRBV5-1 with TRBJ2-3; the D gene is possibly TRBD2 (6 bases). The CDR3 length is 14 residues. CDR1 is SGHRS and CDR2 is YFSETQ in the germline V gene. Trimming pared 1 base from V and 5 bases from J, leaving 11 bases between. CDR3 protein: CASSLRDSGDTQYF. The CDR3, as DNA: TGCGCCAGCAGCTTGAGGGACTCGGGAGATACGCAGTATTTT.

CDR3 amino acids: CAIRGLVTDTQYF. Written as DNA, the CDR3 is TGTGCCATCAGGGGACTAGTAACAGATACGCAGTATTTT. J is TRBJ2-3 and V is TRBV10-3; 8 bases fit TRBD2. Looked up from germline, CDR1 is ENHRY and CDR2 is SYGVKD. V was pared by 6 bases and J by 3 bases, with 2 bases of the junction left unmatched. CDR3 length: 13 residues.

The chain uses TRBV15 and TRBJ2-2, with D possibly being TRBD2 (5 bases). V shed 3 bases and J shed 7 bases, with 12 bases lying between them. This CDR3 has 14 amino acids. The germline gives CDR1 LNHNV, CDR2 YYDKDF (reference sequence). CDR3 bases: TGTGCCACCAGCAGGGACTCAACGGGCGGGGAGCTGTTTTTT. Translating it yields CATSRDSTGGELFF.

The chain uses TRBV4-2 and TRBJ2-7; D unresolved. The length of the CDR3 is 13 residues. Trimming pared 0 bases from V and 1 base from J, leaving 4 bases between. From germline, CDR1 is LGHNA and CDR2 YNFKEQ. In nucleotides, the CDR3 is TGTGCCAGCAGCCAAGACAGTTCCTACGAGCAGTACTTC. This gives the protein CASSQDSSYEQYF.

This chain links TRBV11-2 with TRBJ2-3; D perhaps matches TRBD1 (6 bases). From germline, CDR1 is SGHAT and CDR2 FQNNGV. Trimming shortened V by 1 base and J by 1 base, and 15 bases separated the two germline ends. The CDR3 length is 17 residues. The CDR3 DNA reads as TGTGCCAGCAGCTTAGCTGCACCGGGACACGGCACAGATACGCAGTATTTT. This gives the protein CASSLAAPGHGTDTQYF. Full variable domain (missing parts from reference TRBV11-2 and TRBJ2-3): EAGVAQSPRYKIIEKRQSVAFWCNPISGHATLYWYQQILGQGPKLLIQFQNNGVVDDSQLPKDRFSAERLKGVDSTLKIQPAKLEDSAVYLCASSLAAPGHGTDTQYFGPGTRLTVL.

This clone showed up just once. The V gene is TRBV5-1, the J gene TRBJ2-1; D is possibly TRBD2 (6 bases). CDR3 length: 14 residues. The V gene lost 4 bases and the J gene lost 8 bases, with 16 bases spanning the gap. Germline lookup yields CDR1 SGHRS and CDR2 YFSETQ. This CDR3 is CASSKHGDWDEQFF. CDR3 coding DNA: TGCGCCAGCAGCAAACACGGGGACTGGGATGAGCAGTTCTTC.

V gene TRBV11-3 combines with J gene TRBJ2-3; D remains unclear. V lost 1 base to trimming and J lost 0 bases, with 11 bases between them. This CDR3 is built from 16 residues. Germline V CDR1 and CDR2: SGHNT, YENEEA. Written as DNA, the CDR3 is TGTGCCAGCAGCTTAGGCGGACGCGAAAGCACAGATACGCAGTATTTT. Protein: CASSLGGRESTDTQYF.